Each of the 26 T cell receptor beta chains below was sequenced from the same sample in a study of T-cell memory formation after mild COVID-19. A single record per CDR3 protein comes from TCRdb applying MiXCR to the 5' RACE reads. The table records roughly 300,000 distinct CDR3 sequences, roughly 8% of them present only once. Sequencing input: PBMCs or a T cell subset sorted from them (not recorded which). These receptors were taken from a man between 18 and 29 years old who had mild COVID-19 (a few samples of this study predate the infection). Cell type and time point are not known.

The J gene is TRBJ1-3, the V gene TRBV7-2; D uncertain. In germline, CDR1 is SGHTA, CDR2 FQGNSA. The CDR3 covers 13 residues. With 5 bases removed from V and 6 bases from J, the gap between germline ends came to 11 bases. CDR3 protein: CASSPRVTNTIYF. For the CDR3, the DNA is TGTGCCAGCAGCCCGAGGGTAACAAACACCATATATTTT.

The J gene is TRBJ1-6, the V gene TRBV3-1; TRBD1 is a possible D gene (5 bases). V lost 3 bases to trimming and J lost 9 bases, with 12 bases between them. The germline gives CDR1 LGHDT, CDR2 YNNKEL (reference sequence). The CDR3 runs to 14 residues. The CDR3 protein is CASSQGRGGSPLHF. In DNA, the CDR3 is TGTGCCAGCAGCCAGGGAAGGGGTGGTTCACCCCTCCACTTT.

This chain connects TRBV3-1 to TRBJ2-3; 9 nucleotides line up with TRBD1. CDR1 LGHDT and CDR2 YNNKEL come from the germline V gene (reference sequence). The V gene end was trimmed by 1 base and the J gene end by 2 bases; junction bases not matched to a gene: 1. The CDR3 runs to 15 residues. CDR3: CASSQGTGDTDTQYF. The CDR3 DNA is TGTGCCAGCAGCCAAGGGACAGGGGACACAGATACGCAGTATTTT.

This clonotype came up a few times. One end of the junction varies from germline; a read error may be responsible. This chain uses TRBV6-1 with TRBJ2-4; 10 nucleotides agree with TRBD1. The CDR3 loop spans 14 amino acids. From germline, CDR1 is MNHNS and CDR2 SASEGT. The CDR3 coding sequence is TGTGCCAGCAGTGAAGCGTGGGGGGACAGGGGAATCGGGTTC. Its protein product is CASSEAWGDRGIGF.

This clonotype occurred a few times. The J gene is TRBJ1-2, the V gene TRBV6-5; TRBD1 is a possible D gene (6 bases). V was cut by 2 bases and J by 7 bases, with 17 bases left in between. The CDR3 runs 15 residues. In germline, CDR1 is MNHEY, CDR2 SVGAGI. The CDR3 is CASSYQAGGTTGYTF. CDR3 bases: TGTGCCAGCAGTTACCAGGCAGGAGGGACAACTGGCTACACCTTC.

The table lists this clonotype with a few counts. This sequence joins TRBV27 and TRBJ1-1; D perhaps matches TRBD1 (6 bases). This CDR3 has 16 residues. CDR1 and CDR2 from the germline V gene are MNHEY and SMNVEV (reference sequence). V lost 2 bases and J 3 bases, leaving 16 bases between the germline ends. The DNA of the CDR3 is TGTGCCAGCAGTTTAGGGCCAGGGGAGGTGTACACTGAAGCTTTCTTT. Translated, it gives CASSLGPGEVYTEAFF.

This clonotype was observed a few times. The rearrangement joins TRBV20-1 to TRBJ2-5, with 8 nucleotides matching TRBD2. After removal of 2 bases from V and 5 bases from J, the junction contained 10 bases not matched to a gene. This CDR3 is built from 15 residues. Looked up from germline, CDR1 is DFQATT and CDR2 is SNEGSKA (reference sequence). The CDR3 is CSARKASGLWETQYF. The CDR3 DNA is TGCAGTGCTAGAAAGGCTAGCGGGCTGTGGGAGACCCAGTACTTC.

This clonotype was recorded at least ten times. The chain links TRBV7-2 to TRBJ2-5; D unresolved. The ends were cut back, 2 bases at V and 5 bases at J, with 9 bases in the middle. CDR1 is SGHTA and CDR2 is FQGNSA in the germline V gene. The CDR3 runs 13 residues. CDR3 sequence reads: CASSLQLAETQYF. CDR3 sequence (DNA): TGTGCCAGCAGCTTACAGCTTGCGGAGACCCAGTACTTC.

This sequence joins TRBV4-3 and TRBJ1-1, with 7 bases that match TRBD1. The junction had 4 bases not matched to a gene; V was cut back by 3 bases and J by 3 bases. CDR3 length equals 14 residues. Germline CDR1 reads LGHNA; CDR2 reads YSLEER. This CDR3 reads CASSHPDRDTEAFF. CDR3 in DNA: TGCGCCAGCAGCCATCCCGACAGGGACACTGAAGCTTTCTTT.

V is TRBV7-2 and J is TRBJ1-2; 9 bases line up with TRBD1. CDR1 SGHTA and CDR2 FQGNSA come from the germline V gene. V trimming: 0 bases; J trimming: 4 bases; junction bases outside the gene matches: 6. The CDR3 runs to 16 residues. CDR3 nucleotide sequence: TGTGCCAGCAGCTTAGCGGCGGGACAGGGCTCCTATGGCTACACCTTC. Residues: CASSLAAGQGSYGYTF.

This clonotype occurred a few times. This chain connects TRBV7-9 to TRBJ2-3; 8 nucleotides agree with TRBD2. This CDR3 has 16 residues. J was trimmed by 2 bases and V by 5 bases; bases with no gene match: 9. The germline V gene has CDR1 SEHNR and CDR2 FQNEAQ (reference sequence). CDR3 region: CASSPRSSGNTDTQYF. CDR3 nucleotides: TGTGCCAGCAGCCCCCGGAGTAGCGGGAACACAGATACGCAGTATTTT.

This clonotype has just a few counts. The rearrangement uses TRBV5-6 and TRBJ1-1; TRBD1 might be the D (6 bases). V lost 0 bases and J lost 8, with 11 bases in between. Germline values: CDR1 SGHDT, CDR2 YYEEEE. This CDR3 is 13 amino acids long. CDR3 DNA: TGTGCCAGCAGCTTGGGGGAACAGGGCGAAGCTTTCTTT. Translating it yields CASSLGEQGEAFF.

The chain combines TRBV27 with TRBJ2-6, with D possibly TRBD1 on 6 matching bases. This CDR3 has 16 amino acids. V lost 6 bases and J lost 4, with 16 bases in between. Germline loops: CDR1 MNHEY, CDR2 SMNVEV (reference sequence). The CDR3 DNA follows: TGTGCCAGCAGCCTGCAGGCAGGGACAGGGGCCAACGTCCTGACTTTC. Protein product: CASSLQAGTGANVLTF.

This clonotype has at least ten counts. The chain links TRBV12-3 or TRBV12-4 to TRBJ2-2; 11 bases agree with TRBD2. V lost 5 bases and J lost 3; bases outside the gene matches: 2. The CDR3 covers 15 residues. Here the CDR3 reads CASSALAGDTGELFF. The CDR3 coding sequence is TGTGCCAGCAGTGCACTAGCGGGGGACACCGGGGAGCTGTTTTTT.

The J gene is TRBJ2-7, the V gene TRBV20-1; D unresolved. Germline lookup yields CDR1 DFQATT and CDR2 SNEGSKA (reference sequence). Trimming left V 2 bases short and J 4 bases short, with 12 bases between. The CDR3 loop spans 13 amino acids. CDR3 protein: CSARWQKTYEQYV. The CDR3 DNA reads TGCAGTGCTAGATGGCAGAAGACTTACGAGCAGTACGTC.

The CDR3 DNA follows: TGCGCCAGCAGCCTCGGACAGGGCCCCAATGAGCAGTTCTTC. Amino acids: CASSLGQGPNEQFF. The chain recombines TRBV5-1 with TRBJ2-1; the match to TRBD1 covers 8 bases. The CDR3 extends over 14 amino acids. Germline V gene data show CDR1 as SGHRS and CDR2 as YFSETQ. The V and J ends lost 4 bases and 6 bases, in that order; junction bases with no gene match: 6.

The rearrangement uses TRBV7-8 and TRBJ1-2; D remains unclear. Germline CDR1 reads SGHVS; CDR2 reads FQNEAQ. V was pared by 2 bases and J by 0 bases, with 10 bases between. CDR3 length: 15 amino acids. The CDR3 sequence: CASSLNASPNYGYTF. CDR3 nucleotides: TGTGCCAGCAGCTTAAATGCCTCACCTAACTATGGCTACACCTTC.

This chain uses TRBV12-3 or TRBV12-4 with TRBJ1-2; D is ambiguous. Trimming took 6 bases from V and 3 from J, leaving 8 bases between them. There are 12 residues in the CDR3. CDR3 region: CASSPNYYGYTF. The DNA of the CDR3 is TGTGCCAGCAGCCCGAACTACTATGGCTACACCTTC.

This clonotype was observed a few times. This chain uses TRBV7-9 with TRBJ1-2; D not certain. The CDR3 length is 13 residues. V shed 5 bases and J shed 4 bases, with 11 bases lying between them. Germline lookup yields CDR1 SEHNR and CDR2 FQNEAQ (reference sequence). The CDR3 is CASSRDTAYGYTF. The CDR3 DNA sequence: TGTGCCAGCAGCCGTGACACAGCCTATGGCTACACCTTC.

This clonotype was detected only a few times. The chain has TRBV7-2 and TRBJ2-3, with TRBD1 identical over 11 bases. Unmatched junction bases numbered 4, after V lost 2 bases and J lost 3 bases. Germline V lookup: CDR1 SGHTA, CDR2 FQGNSA. The CDR3 is 16 amino acids. CDR3 bases: TGTGCCAGCAGCTTACGGACAGGGGGCAGGACAGATACGCAGTATTTT. It codes for CASSLRTGGRTDTQYF.

This clonotype came up a few times. The chain is built from TRBV7-9 and TRBJ2-7, with D perhaps matching TRBD1 or TRBD2 (5 bases each). Germline V gene sequence: CDR1 SEHNR, CDR2 FQNEAQ (reference sequence). This CDR3 is 13 amino acids long. V dropped 4 bases and J dropped 7 bases, with 14 bases sitting between them. The CDR3 nucleotides are TGTGCCAGCAGCTCGGGACGGTTTCCTGAGCAGTACGTC. Translation gives CASSSGRFPEQYV.

The chain carries TRBV11-2 and TRBJ1-6, with TRBD1 matching over 7 bases. Unmatched junction bases numbered 4, after V lost 5 bases and J lost 9 bases. Germline V gene sequence: CDR1 SGHAT, CDR2 FQNNGV. The CDR3 is 13 residues long. This chain's CDR3 is CASSGTVGSPLHF. As DNA, the CDR3 is TGTGCCAGCAGCGGGACAGTAGGTTCACCCCTCCACTTT.

This clonotype has more than one count but fewer than ten. This chain connects TRBV6-2 or TRBV6-3 to TRBJ1-1; D uncertain. This CDR3 has 14 amino acids. CDR1 and CDR2 from the germline V gene are MNHEY and SVGEGT. Deletions cut 7 bases from V and 7 bases from J, with 19 bases between. Written as DNA, the CDR3 is TGTGCCAGCATTGGACCACTGTTGGGAAATGAAGCTTTCTTT. Encoded protein: CASIGPLLGNEAFF.

This clonotype was found many times. The V and J genes are TRBV27 and TRBJ2-5, with D possibly being TRBD2 (5 bases). CDR3 length equals 14 residues. Trimming shortened V by 6 bases and J by 1 base, and 12 bases separated the two germline ends. Germline CDR1 is MNHEY and CDR2 is SMNVEV (reference sequence). CDR3 nucleotides: TGTGCCAGCAGCCTTAGCGAGACCCAAGAGACCCAGTACTTC. Encoded protein: CASSLSETQETQYF.

The chain has TRBV5-1 and TRBJ1-2, with 7 nucleotides matching TRBD1. The V and J ends lost 2 bases and 6 bases, in that order; junction bases with no gene match: 13. The germline V gene has CDR1 SGHRS and CDR2 YFSETQ. CDR3 length: 16 amino acids. The CDR3 coding sequence is TGCGCCAGCAGCTTCCGAGACAGGGCACCCTCTGATGGCTACACCTTC. This gives the protein CASSFRDRAPSDGYTF. Full variable domain (outside the CDR3, taken from reference TRBV5-1 and TRBJ1-2): KAGVTQTPRYLIKTRGQQVTLSCSPISGHRSVSWYQQTPGQGLQFLFEYFSETQRNKGNFPGRFSGRQFSNSRSEMNVSTLELGDSALYLCASSFRDRAPSDGYTFGSGTRLTVV.

This clonotype was found many times. The CDR3 protein is CASSPRDGYEQYF. The DNA of the CDR3 is TGTGCCAGCAGCCCCCGGGACGGCTACGAGCAGTACTTC. J is TRBJ2-7 and V is TRBV11-2; either TRBD1 or TRBD2 may fit D (5 bases each). This CDR3 region has 13 residues. From germline, CDR1 is SGHAT and CDR2 FQNNGV. The ends were cut back, 5 bases at V and 3 bases at J, with 11 bases in the middle.